These 6 T cell receptor beta chains came from one sample sequenced in a study of blood T cell repertoires in COVID-19. Assay: immunoSEQ multiplex PCR; the TCRdb copy retains only in-frame clones and omits some. The table lists about 63,000 clones, 80% to 95% of them singletons, with approximately 4.2% in the top ten. Specimen: peripheral blood. These receptors originate from a man aged 45-65 years with active COVID-19.

CDR3 coding DNA: TGTGCCAGCAGCTTAGGACTAGCGGGAGGGAAGAAAGCGAGGGAGCTGTTTTTT. Its protein product is CASSLGLAGGKKARELFF. This chain links TRBV11-2 with TRBJ2-2; the match to TRBD2 covers 14 bases. The ends lost 1 base at V and 9 bases at J; junction bases unmatched: 10. CDR1 is SGHAT and CDR2 is FQNNGV in the germline V gene. The CDR3 is made up of 18 amino acids.

The sample holds a few counts of this clone. J is TRBJ1-1 and V is TRBV28, with a tentative D call TRBD1 (6 bases). The CDR3 runs 14 residues. In germline, CDR1 is MDHEN, CDR2 SYDVKM. V lost 3 bases, J lost 3 bases, and 11 bases lay in between. CDR3 sequence reads: CASSFDRLYTEAFF. In DNA form, the CDR3 reads TGTGCCAGCAGTTTCGACAGGTTGTACACTGAAGCTTTCTTT.

The V gene is TRBV14, the J gene TRBJ1-1, with TRBD1 matching 8 bases. Germline lookup yields CDR1 SGHDN and CDR2 FVKESK. The CDR3 length is 14 residues. V lost 4 bases, J lost 0 bases, and 1 base stayed unmatched. The CDR3, as DNA: TGTGCCAGCAGCCGACAGGGGATGAACACTGAAGCTTTCTTT. It encodes CASSRQGMNTEAFF.

This clone was seen more than once but under ten times. The chain links TRBV18 to TRBJ1-3, with TRBD1 as a possible D gene (6 bases). The V end lost 4 bases, the J end lost 4 bases, and 11 bases lay between the germline ends. Germline V CDR1 and CDR2: KGHSH, LQKENI. The CDR3 is 14 residues long. DNA for the CDR3: TGTGCCAGCTCACGATCAGGGGCCGGAAACACCATATATTTT. Amino acids: CASSRSGAGNTIYF.

The chain combines TRBV18 with TRBJ2-1; maybe TRBD2 (5 bases). Looked up from germline, CDR1 is KGHSH and CDR2 is LQKENI. V lost 3 bases to trimming and J lost 7 bases, with 16 bases between them. This CDR3 comprises 15 residues. The CDR3 bases are TGTGCCAGCTCACCGTCGTCGTGGAGGATTAATGAGCAGTTCTTC. Amino acid sequence: CASSPSSWRINEQFF.

The CDR3 DNA follows: TGTGCCAGTAGGGACGGACAGTTTACCACGAACACCGGGGAGCTGTTTTTT. Translation: CASRDGQFTTNTGELFF. V is TRBV19 and J is TRBJ2-2; possible D gene TRBD1, 6 bases. Trimming shortened V by 6 bases and J by 0 bases, and 17 bases separated the two germline ends. The CDR3 spans 17 residues. In germline, CDR1 is LNHDA, CDR2 SQIVND (reference sequence).